This entry concerns a single T cell receptor (beta chain). Its antigen remains unknown. The donors belonged to the roughly 110-subject validation cohort, separate from the roughly 720-subject first cohort. TCRdb keeps only in-frame clones here, not all; method: immunoSEQ multiplex PCR. The data show around 50,000 clones, 85% to 95% seen once. This sample is part of a study of cytomegalovirus exposure and HLA in healthy donors. The CDR3 has 15 amino acids. V dropped 4 bases and J dropped 1; count of bases not matched to a gene: 6. The germline CDR1 and CDR2 sequences are MNHEY and SMNVEV (reference sequence). General study findings and limits: Altogether, about 160 TCR beta chains were recorded as cytomegalovirus-associated.

Sequenced input: PBMCs. This clonotype was obtained from a woman between 18 and 30 years old in good health and CMV-seronegative. The chain joins TRBV27 to TRBJ2-5; TRBD2 matches 7 bases. The CDR3 sequence is CASSWLAGVQETQYF. CDR3 DNA sequence: TGTGCCAGCAGTTGGTTAGCGGGCGTCCAAGAGACCCAGTACTTC.